Given below is one T cell receptor (beta chain) in context. The antigen remains undetermined. Clones were read by immunoSEQ multiplex PCR, and TCRdb kept only the in-frame ones, dropping some. Among about 88,000 clones listed, about 80% were seen once. The data belong to a study of a mutant IDH1 vaccine in newly diagnosed glioma. Study at large: Beforehand, treatment had been radiotherapy, temozolomide, or both; the majority received both.

V lost 0 bases to trimming and J lost 2 bases; unmatched junction nucleotides: 7. CDR1 MGHRA and CDR2 YSYEKL come from the germline V gene. This CDR3 is 17 amino acids long. Time point defined: baseline, week 1 (first vaccination visit). Treatment meaning: pre-vaccination baseline after standard-of-care therapy. The donors had new WHO grade 3 or 4 astrocytomas; these were IDH1-mutant and ATRX-lost. Study-wide findings and caveats: Pseudoprogression showed no apparent link to changes in top peripheral T cell clonotypes. Patients showed vaccine-induced immune responses at a rate of roughly 93%.

The sequencing here drew on PBMCs, taken from a glioma patient treated with radiotherapy, temozolomide or both. This TCR came from a man in his forties with glioma. Some clones in this sample may be carry-over from other donors' samples. The chain employs TRBV4-1 and TRBJ1-3, with 7 bases lining up with TRBD1. CDR3 loop: CASSQEGRQGAGNTIYF. For the CDR3, the DNA is TGCGCCAGCAGCCAAGAAGGTCGGCAGGGGGCTGGAAACACCATATATTTT.